This entry concerns a single T cell receptor (beta chain). Antigen unknown. This sample was included in a study of T cells after yellow fever vaccination. In the study overall: Preparation used SMART-Seq v4 Ultra Low Input for the low-cell-number fractions. General study results and limits: Highly abundant clonotypes carried over from the bulk population could end up in FACS-sorted repertoires as contaminants. Most primary-vaccination clones reappeared after the booster (approximately 95% CD4, about 88% CD8).

The CDR3 totals 15 residues. Germline lookup yields CDR1 SGDLS and CDR2 YYNGEE. The V and J ends lost 4 bases and 0 bases, in that order; junction bases with no gene match: 7. A process of 5'RACE template switching, which added a universal primer site and UMIs, was used to make TCR cDNA. A single record per CDR3 protein comes from TCRdb applying MiXCR to the 5' RACE reads. The table lists approximately 260,000 distinct CDR3 sequences, roughly 5.2% of them singletons, with around 3.3% in the top ten. The source is a man aged 18 to 29 who received the YFV17D yellow fever vaccine. The sequences come from CD4+ T cells sorted from PBMCs, collected on the day of the yellow fever booster vaccination. The chain is built from TRBV9 and TRBJ2-7; TRBD2 aligns across 7 bases. In DNA, the CDR3 is TGTGCCAGCAGCCCCGGACTAGATTCCTCCTACGAGCAGTACTTC. Translated, it gives CASSPGLDSSYEQYF.